Presented here are 12 T cell receptor beta chains from one specimen sequenced in a study of shared clonotypes between healthy human individuals. The method was immunoSEQ multiplex PCR; TCRdb's version includes in-frame clones alone and lacks a portion of them. This sample has some 510,000 clones, with about four fifths found just once. The sequenced material came from PBMCs. These receptors were taken from a middle-aged woman in good health. Some clones in this sample may be carry-over from other donors' samples.

The V call is TRBV7-9, the J call TRBJ2-5; D gene ambiguous. Trimming cost V 1 base and J 5 bases, with 5 bases left between them. The germline V gene encodes CDR1 SEHNR and CDR2 FQNEAQ (reference sequence). CDR3 length: 12 residues. The CDR3 bases are TGTGCCAGCAGCTTAGTTAGTGAGACCCAGTACTTC. Protein product: CASSLVSETQYF.

V is TRBV5-3 and J is TRBJ2-5; 9 positions match TRBD1. TRBV5-3 carries the ORF label, with uncertain function. The trim removed 6 bases at V and 4 bases at J, leaving 16 bases unmatched. This CDR3 is 17 amino acids long. The chain's CDR3 is CARIWDRVIGGGETQYF. The DNA for the CDR3 is TGTGCCAGAATCTGGGACAGGGTGATAGGAGGTGGAGAGACCCAGTACTTC.

The V call is TRBV11-2, the J call TRBJ2-1; possibly TRBD2 for D (6 bases). The CDR3 covers 13 residues. The germline CDR1 and CDR2 sequences are SGHAT and FQNNGV. V was cut by 5 bases and J by 5 bases, with 10 bases left in between. The CDR3 loop is CASSQGLNNEQFF. The CDR3 DNA reads as TGTGCCAGCAGCCAGGGACTCAACAATGAGCAGTTCTTC.

The CDR3 is CASSRQSEASYEQYF. The CDR3 nucleotides are TGTGCCAGTAGTCGTCAGAGCGAGGCATCCTACGAGCAGTACTTC. The chain uses TRBV19 and TRBJ2-7; D is undetermined. Germline V gives CDR1 LNHDA, CDR2 SQIVND (reference sequence). V was cut by 5 bases and J by 1 base, with 15 bases left in between. The CDR3 is 15 residues long. The variable domain in full, completed from reference TRBV19 and TRBJ2-7, reads DGGITQSPKYLFRKEGQNVTLSCEQNLNHDAMYWYRQDPGQGLRLIYYSQIVNDFQKGDIAEGYSVSREKKESFPLTVTSAQKNPTAFYLCASSRQSEASYEQYFGPGTRLTVT.

This sequence joins TRBV28 and TRBJ1-5; TRBD1 is a possible D gene (5 bases). This CDR3 contains 20 residues. From germline, CDR1 is MDHEN and CDR2 SYDVKM. Trimming stripped 3 bases from V and 3 bases from J, with 27 bases between. CDR3 sequence: CASSFSSRVGGKTLNQPQHF. The CDR3 bases are TGTGCCAGCAGTTTTTCGAGCCGCGTGGGGGGTAAGACTCTCAATCAGCCCCAGCATTTT.

The chain carries TRBV28 and TRBJ1-1, with a tentative D call TRBD1 (5 bases). Germline assignment: CDR1 MDHEN and CDR2 SYDVKM. There are 15 residues in the CDR3. V shed 7 bases and J shed 3 bases, with 18 bases lying between them. The CDR3 region has the DNA TGTGCCAGCACCATTGGGGGAAATAAGGACACTGAAGCTTTCTTT. It translates to CASTIGGNKDTEAFF. Full variable domain (outside the CDR3, taken from reference TRBV28 and TRBJ1-1): DVKVTQSSRYLVKRTGEKVFLECVQDMDHENMFWYRQDPGLGLRLIYFSYDVKMKEKGDIPEGYSVSREKKERFSLILESASTNQTSMYLCASTIGGNKDTEAFFGQGTRLTVV.

As DNA, the CDR3 is TGTGCCAGCAGCATATTGGGACAGGGGGCGGTGAACACTGAAGCTTTCTTT. This gives the protein CASSILGQGAVNTEAFF. J is TRBJ1-1 and V is TRBV7-3, with 12 positions matching TRBD1. This CDR3 spans 17 amino acids. The V segment lost 5 bases and the J segment 0 bases; nucleotides outside the gene matches: 7. Germline lookup yields CDR1 SGHTA and CDR2 FQGTGA.

The rearrangement links TRBV2 to TRBJ2-3; D possibly uses TRBD1 or TRBD2 (5 bases each). V lost 1 base to trimming and J lost 4 bases, with 9 bases between them. The CDR3 totals 14 residues. Looked up from germline, CDR1 is SNHLY and CDR2 is FYNNEI. CDR3 DNA sequence: TGTGCCAGCAGTGAAGGGGGGTCCTCAGATACGCAGTATTTT. It is translated as CASSEGGSSDTQYF.

The genes are TRBV5-1 and TRBJ2-7, with 7 bases fitting TRBD1. Germline CDR1 and CDR2: SGHRS and YFSETQ. The CDR3 extends over 13 amino acids. V dropped 6 bases and J dropped 1; count of bases not matched to a gene: 4. The CDR3: CASKRDSSYEQYF. CDR3 nucleotides: TGCGCCAGCAAAAGGGACAGTTCCTACGAGCAGTACTTC.

This chain joins TRBV19 and TRBJ2-7, with 8 bases matching TRBD2. The CDR3 runs to 18 residues. The germline V gene has CDR1 LNHDA and CDR2 SQIVND (reference sequence). V was clipped by 1 base and J by 2 bases; unmatched bases: 13. In DNA, the CDR3 is TGTGCCAGTAGTATAGCGGCCGCGGGAGCGGGAGTTACCTACGAGCAGTACTTC. It encodes CASSIAAAGAGVTYEQYF.

The V call is TRBV15, the J call TRBJ1-2, with D tentatively TRBD1 (6 bases). V was trimmed by 5 bases and J by 2 bases, leaving 24 bases between them. Looked up from germline, CDR1 is LNHNV and CDR2 is YYDKDF (reference sequence). CDR3 length: 18 amino acids. The CDR3 nucleotides read TGTGCCACCAGCCCAAGGGCGGGGGGCACCTATCTAAACTATGGCTACACCTTC. Amino acids: CATSPRAGGTYLNYGYTF.

The chain has TRBV2 and TRBJ1-5; 8 nucleotides align to TRBD1. In germline, CDR1 is SNHLY, CDR2 FYNNEI. The CDR3 loop spans 15 amino acids. V shed 4 bases, J shed 7 bases, and the junction held 9 bases outside the gene matches. CDR3 in amino acids: CASSVMAGGGQPQHF. As DNA, the CDR3 is TGTGCCAGCAGTGTGATGGCAGGGGGCGGACAGCCCCAGCATTTT. The full variable domain, in which reference TRBV2 and TRBJ1-5 provide the parts outside the CDR3, is EPEVTQTPSHQVTQMGQEVILRCVPISNHLYFYWYRQILGQKVEFLVSFYNNEISEKSEIFDDQFSVERPDGSNFTLKIRSTKLEDSAMYFCASSVMAGGGQPQHFGDGTRLSIL.